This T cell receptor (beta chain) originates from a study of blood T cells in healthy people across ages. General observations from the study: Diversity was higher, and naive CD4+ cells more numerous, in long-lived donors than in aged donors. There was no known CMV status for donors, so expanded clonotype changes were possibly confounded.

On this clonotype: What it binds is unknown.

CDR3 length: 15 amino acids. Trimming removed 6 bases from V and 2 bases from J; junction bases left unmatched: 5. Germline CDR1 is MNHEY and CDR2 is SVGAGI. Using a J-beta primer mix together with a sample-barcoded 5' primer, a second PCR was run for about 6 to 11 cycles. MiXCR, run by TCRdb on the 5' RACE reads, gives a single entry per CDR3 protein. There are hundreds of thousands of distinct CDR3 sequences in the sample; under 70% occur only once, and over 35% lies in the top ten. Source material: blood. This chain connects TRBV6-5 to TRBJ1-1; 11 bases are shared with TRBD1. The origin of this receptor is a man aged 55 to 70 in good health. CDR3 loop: CASRADRGLNTEAFF. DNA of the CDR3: TGTGCCAGCAGGGCGGACAGGGGGCTCAACACTGAAGCTTTCTTT.